The rows below give T cell receptor beta chains drawn from one sample of a study of blood T cell repertoires in COVID-19. Clones were sequenced by immunoSEQ multiplex PCR, and TCRdb holds only the in-frame ones, with some missing. The sample has 200,000 to 250,000 clones, roughly nine tenths seen once. Source material: PBMCs or T cells enriched from blood (not recorded which). The origin of the receptors is a young woman who had recovered from COVID-19. Both conserved end residues are part of each CDR3. D genes are given only for firm matches. Clone size is stated in some rows and not others, as once, few, many or a class when expanded.

CDR3aa: CATTRSDLEAFF; CDR3nt: TGTGCCACCACAAGGAGTGATCTAGAAGCTTTCTTT; v_gene: TRBV2; j_gene: TRBJ1-1; abundance: .; d_gene: .
CDR3aa: CASTAMGLADNEQFF; CDR3nt: TGTGCCAGTACCGCGATGGGGCTAGCGGACAATGAGCAGTTCTTC; v_gene: TRBV19; j_gene: TRBJ2-1; abundance: .; d_gene: TRBD2
CDR3aa: CASSTGTTNSNQPQHF; CDR3nt: TGTGCCAGTAGTACTGGGACAACAAATAGCAATCAGCCCCAGCATTTT; v_gene: TRBV19; j_gene: TRBJ1-5; abundance: .; d_gene: .
CDR3aa: CASLKVRGSIYGYTF; CDR3nt: TGTGCCAGCCTGAAGGTTAGGGGCAGTATCTATGGCTACACCTTC; v_gene: TRBV6-5; j_gene: TRBJ1-2; abundance: many; d_gene: .
CDR3aa: CASSAGTGIAKNIQYF; CDR3nt: TGTGCCAGCAGCGCCGGGACAGGTATAGCCAAAAACATTCAGTACTTC; v_gene: TRBV9; j_gene: TRBJ2-4; abundance: .; d_gene: TRBD1
CDR3aa: CASSDHGTSGGVGTDTQYF; CDR3nt: TGTGCCAGCAGCGACCACGGGACTAGCGGGGGGGTAGGAACAGATACGCAGTATTTT; v_gene: TRBV6-4; j_gene: TRBJ2-3; abundance: .; d_gene: TRBD2
CDR3aa: CASSPVGGVTSTDTQYF; CDR3nt: TGTGCCAGCAGCCCTGTAGGGGGCGTAACTAGCACAGATACGCAGTATTTT; v_gene: TRBV7-2; j_gene: TRBJ2-3; abundance: .; d_gene: TRBD1
CDR3aa: CASSSGGTTDTQYF; CDR3nt: TGTGCCAGCAGCTCCGGGGGGACCACAGATACGCAGTATTTT; v_gene: TRBV5-4; j_gene: TRBJ2-3; abundance: .; d_gene: TRBD2
CDR3aa: CASSPLRLDTQYF; CDR3nt: TGTGCCAGCAGCCCCCTGAGATTGGATACGCAGTATTTT; v_gene: TRBV3-1/TRBV3-2; j_gene: TRBJ2-3; abundance: .; d_gene: .
CDR3aa: CASSPTTGNYGYTF; CDR3nt: TGTGCCAGCAGCCCAACGACAGGGAACTATGGCTACACCTTC; v_gene: TRBV7-2; j_gene: TRBJ1-2; abundance: .; d_gene: TRBD1
CDR3aa: CASSSNRRGGGGQETQYF; CDR3nt: TGTGCCAGCAGCTCCAATCGCCGAGGAGGCGGGGGCCAAGAGACCCAGTACTTC; v_gene: TRBV11-3; j_gene: TRBJ2-5; abundance: .; d_gene: TRBD2
CDR3aa: CASSRALAGGPNEQFF; CDR3nt: TGCGCCAGCAGCCGCGCACTAGCGGGGGGCCCCAATGAGCAGTTCTTC; v_gene: TRBV4-3; j_gene: TRBJ2-1; abundance: .; d_gene: TRBD2
CDR3aa: CASSYSRATTQPQHF; CDR3nt: TGTGCCAGCAGTTACTCGCGAGCAACCACTCAGCCCCAGCATTTT; v_gene: TRBV6-5; j_gene: TRBJ1-5; abundance: once; d_gene: .
CDR3aa: CASSVGANYGYTF; CDR3nt: TGTGCCAGCAGCGTAGGAGCTAACTATGGCTACACCTTC; v_gene: TRBV9; j_gene: TRBJ1-2; abundance: once; d_gene: .
CDR3aa: CASRTGGSEAFF; CDR3nt: TGTGCCAGTAGGACAGGGGGCTCCGAAGCTTTCTTT; v_gene: TRBV5-6; j_gene: TRBJ1-1; abundance: .; d_gene: TRBD1
CDR3aa: CASSERGGPRETQYF; CDR3nt: TGTGCCAGCAGTGAAAGGGGGGGGCCGCGGGAGACCCAGTACTTC; v_gene: TRBV6-4; j_gene: TRBJ2-5; abundance: .; d_gene: .
CDR3aa: CASSRLGTASGANVLTF; CDR3nt: TGTGCCAGCTCACGGCTAGGGACAGCCTCTGGGGCCAACGTCCTGACTTTC; v_gene: TRBV18; j_gene: TRBJ2-6; abundance: .; d_gene: TRBD1
CDR3aa: CASSQIEETQYF; CDR3nt: TGTGCCAGCAGTCAGATTGAAGAGACCCAGTACTTC; v_gene: TRBV12-3/TRBV12-4; j_gene: TRBJ2-5; abundance: .; d_gene: .
CDR3aa: CASSLALNQPQHF; CDR3nt: TGTGCCAGCAGTCTAGCCCTCAATCAGCCCCAGCATTTT; v_gene: TRBV7-2; j_gene: TRBJ1-5; abundance: once; d_gene: .
CDR3aa: CASSQDSGGHTDTQYF; CDR3nt: TGTGCCAGCAGCCAAGATAGTGGAGGTCACACAGATACGCAGTATTTT; v_gene: TRBV14; j_gene: TRBJ2-3; abundance: .; d_gene: .
CDR3aa: CASSYRGGSGLEQYF; CDR3nt: TGTGCCAGCAGTTATCGGGGGGGGTCGGGTCTCGAGCAGTACTTC; v_gene: TRBV7-2; j_gene: TRBJ2-7; abundance: once; d_gene: TRBD2
CDR3aa: CSVEASDLAVAQYF; CDR3nt: TGCAGCGTTGAAGCGTCAGACCTAGCGGTTGCGCAGTATTTT; v_gene: TRBV29-1; j_gene: TRBJ2-3; abundance: .; d_gene: TRBD2
CDR3aa: CASSLDRGKQPQHF; CDR3nt: TGTGCCAGCAGCTTAGACAGGGGTAAGCAGCCCCAGCATTTT; v_gene: TRBV7-2; j_gene: TRBJ1-5; abundance: .; d_gene: TRBD1
CDR3aa: CASKADSYGYTF; CDR3nt: TGCGCCAGCAAGGCGGACAGCTATGGCTACACCTTC; v_gene: TRBV5-1; j_gene: TRBJ1-2; abundance: .; d_gene: .
CDR3aa: CASSQDLGPYNEQFF; CDR3nt: TGTGCCAGCAGCCAAGATCTGGGGCCCTACAATGAGCAGTTCTTC; v_gene: TRBV3-1/TRBV3-2; j_gene: TRBJ2-1; abundance: .; d_gene: .
CDR3aa: CASSTGQRYGYTF; CDR3nt: TGTGCCAGCAGTACGGGACAGCGATATGGCTACACCTTC; v_gene: TRBV7-9; j_gene: TRBJ1-2; abundance: .; d_gene: TRBD1
CDR3aa: CASSQDEGFFYGYTF; CDR3nt: TGCGCCAGCAGCCAAGATGAGGGTTTTTTCTATGGCTACACCTTC; v_gene: TRBV4-3; j_gene: TRBJ1-2; abundance: .; d_gene: .
CDR3aa: CASSSLQEKDTQYF; CDR3nt: TGTGCCAGCAGCTCTTTACAGGAAAAAGATACGCAGTATTTT; v_gene: TRBV27; j_gene: TRBJ2-3; abundance: .; d_gene: .
CDR3aa: CASRTSEALNTEAFF; CDR3nt: TGTGCCAGCAGAACCTCGGAGGCTTTGAACACTGAAGCTTTCTTT; v_gene: TRBV7-3; j_gene: TRBJ1-1; abundance: .; d_gene: .
CDR3aa: CASRDRNYGYTF; CDR3nt: TGTGCCAGCAGGGACAGAAACTATGGCTACACCTTC; v_gene: TRBV27; j_gene: TRBJ1-2; abundance: .; d_gene: .
CDR3aa: CASSGLGGNSPLHF; CDR3nt: TGTGCCAGCAGCGGCCTGGGGGGTAATTCACCCCTCCACTTT; v_gene: TRBV6-5; j_gene: TRBJ1-6; abundance: .; d_gene: .
CDR3aa: CSVYDTDYEQYF; CDR3nt: TGCAGCGTTTACGACACCGACTACGAGCAGTACTTC; v_gene: TRBV29-1; j_gene: TRBJ2-7; abundance: .; d_gene: .
CDR3aa: CASTPTGADQPQHF; CDR3nt: TGTGCCAGCACCCCTACAGGGGCCGACCAGCCCCAGCATTTT; v_gene: TRBV7-8; j_gene: TRBJ1-5; abundance: .; d_gene: TRBD1
CDR3aa: CASSLLMSTEAFF; CDR3nt: TGTGCCAGCAGTCTCTTAATGAGCACTGAAGCTTTCTTT; v_gene: TRBV12-3/TRBV12-4; j_gene: TRBJ1-1; abundance: few; d_gene: .
CDR3aa: CAITDGLNSYNEQFF; CDR3nt: TGTGCCATCACCGACGGACTCAACTCCTACAATGAGCAGTTCTTC; v_gene: TRBV10-3; j_gene: TRBJ2-1; abundance: .; d_gene: .
CDR3aa: CASSRLAYSSQETQYF; CDR3nt: TGTGCCAGTAGTCGACTAGCGTATTCCTCCCAAGAGACCCAGTACTTC; v_gene: TRBV19; j_gene: TRBJ2-5; abundance: .; d_gene: TRBD2
CDR3aa: CASSTGTTAFF; CDR3nt: TGTGCCAGCAGCACCGGGACAACTGCTTTCTTT; v_gene: TRBV6-2/TRBV6-3; j_gene: TRBJ1-1; abundance: once; d_gene: .
CDR3aa: CASSLVQGPLNEKLFF; CDR3nt: TGTGCCAGCAGCTTGGTACAGGGTCCTCTTAATGAAAAACTGTTTTTT; v_gene: TRBV5-6; j_gene: TRBJ1-4; abundance: .; d_gene: .
CDR3aa: CASSPGGQDPSHGYTF; CDR3nt: TGCGCCAGCAGCCCTGGAGGCCAAGACCCATCCCATGGCTACACCTTC; v_gene: TRBV5-1; j_gene: TRBJ1-2; abundance: once; d_gene: .
CDR3aa: CASSQGDRAFGYGYTF; CDR3nt: TGTGCCAGCAGCCAAGGGGACAGGGCTTTCGGCTATGGCTACACCTTC; v_gene: TRBV16; j_gene: TRBJ1-2; abundance: .; d_gene: TRBD1
CDR3aa: CASSQVIGGGAGGYTF; CDR3nt: TGTGCCAGCAGCCAAGTGATAGGAGGGGGCGCGGGAGGCTACACCTTC; v_gene: TRBV4-2; j_gene: TRBJ1-2; abundance: .; d_gene: TRBD1
CDR3aa: CASGLNQGAEAFF; CDR3nt: TGTGCTAGTGGCTTGAACCAGGGGGCTGAAGCTTTCTTT; v_gene: TRBV12-5; j_gene: TRBJ1-1; abundance: .; d_gene: TRBD1